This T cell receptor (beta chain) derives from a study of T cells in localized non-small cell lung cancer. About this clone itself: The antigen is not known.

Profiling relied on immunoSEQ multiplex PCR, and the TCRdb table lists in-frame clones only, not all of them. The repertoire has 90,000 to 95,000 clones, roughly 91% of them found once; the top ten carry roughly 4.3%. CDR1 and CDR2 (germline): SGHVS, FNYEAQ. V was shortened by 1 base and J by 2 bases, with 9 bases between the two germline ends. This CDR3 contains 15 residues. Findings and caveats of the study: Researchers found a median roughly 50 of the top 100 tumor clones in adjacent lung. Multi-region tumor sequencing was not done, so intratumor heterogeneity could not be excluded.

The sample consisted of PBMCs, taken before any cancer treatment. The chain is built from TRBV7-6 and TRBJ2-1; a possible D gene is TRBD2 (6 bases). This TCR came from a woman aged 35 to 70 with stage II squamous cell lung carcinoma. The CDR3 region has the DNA TGTGCCAGCAGCTTAGGGGAGGTGGCCTACAATGAGCAGTTCTTC. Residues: CASSLGEVAYNEQFF.